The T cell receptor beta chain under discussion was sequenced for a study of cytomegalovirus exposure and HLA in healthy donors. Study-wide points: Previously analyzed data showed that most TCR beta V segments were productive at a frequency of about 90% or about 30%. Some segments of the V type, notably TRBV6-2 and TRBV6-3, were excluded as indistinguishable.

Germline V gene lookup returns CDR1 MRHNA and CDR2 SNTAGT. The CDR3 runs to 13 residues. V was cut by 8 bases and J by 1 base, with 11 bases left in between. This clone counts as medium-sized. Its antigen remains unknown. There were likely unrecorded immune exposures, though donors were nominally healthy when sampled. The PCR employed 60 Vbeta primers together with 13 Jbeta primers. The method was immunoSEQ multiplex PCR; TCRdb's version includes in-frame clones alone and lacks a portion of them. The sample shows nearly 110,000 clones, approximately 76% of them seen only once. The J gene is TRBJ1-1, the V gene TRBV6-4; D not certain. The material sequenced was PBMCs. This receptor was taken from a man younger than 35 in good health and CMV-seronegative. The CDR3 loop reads CASSREANTEAFF. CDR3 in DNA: TGTGCCAGCTCTAGGGAGGCGAACACTGAAGCTTTCTTT.